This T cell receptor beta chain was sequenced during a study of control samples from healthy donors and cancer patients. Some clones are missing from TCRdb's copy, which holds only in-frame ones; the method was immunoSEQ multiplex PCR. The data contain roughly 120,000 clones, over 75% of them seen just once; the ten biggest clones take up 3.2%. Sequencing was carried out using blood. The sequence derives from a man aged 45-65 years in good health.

CDR3 residues: CASSGNREKLFF. CDR3 DNA: TGTGCCAGCAGTGGGAATAGGGAAAAACTGTTTTTT. V usage is TRBV28 and J usage is TRBJ1-4; D is undetermined. V shed 5 bases and J shed 8 bases, with 9 bases lying between them. The length of the CDR3 is 12 residues. Germline lookup yields CDR1 MDHEN and CDR2 SYDVKM.